The TCR beta chain described here comes from a study of cytomegalovirus exposure and HLA in healthy donors. Findings of the study overall: Altogether, about 160 TCR beta chains were recorded as cytomegalovirus-associated. Several V segments, TRBV6-2 and TRBV6-3 among them, could not be told apart and were dropped. Available immune exposure information was restricted to CMV serostatus only.

The study sampled nominally healthy donors, though unrecorded immune exposures were likely. The germline V and J ends were trimmed by 1 base and 5 bases, with 5 bases remaining between them. Germline loops: CDR1 SEHNR, CDR2 FQNEAQ (reference sequence). This CDR3 is built from 12 residues. About this clone itself: The antigen is unknown.

The PCR used 60 Vbeta and 13 Jbeta primers. Clones were sequenced by immunoSEQ multiplex PCR, and TCRdb holds only the in-frame ones, with some missing. This repertoire shows around 150,000 clones, almost 80% found once; its top ten account for around 0.89%. The sequence was obtained from a woman aged 50 to 60 in good health and CMV-seropositive. Sequences were obtained from PBMCs. This rearrangement joins TRBV7-9 to TRBJ1-2; D is undetermined. The CDR3 DNA reads as TGTGCCAGCAGCTTAGGGAGATATGGCTACACCTTC. Its translation is CASSLGRYGYTF.